These T cell receptor beta chains were read from a single sample in a study of T cells in tuberculosis. Produced via immunoSEQ multiplex PCR; TCRdb's table is partial and in-frame only. Of about 38,000 clones in the sample, approximately 93% were seen once. The specimen was PBMCs, collected at tuberculosis diagnosis. Every receptor here comes from an adult with tuberculosis. CDR3s include the opening cysteine and the closing phenylalanine or tryptophan. Fields, in order: clone size, J gene, V gene, D gene, CDR3 DNA, CDR3 protein. The D gene is left open where the match is weak. Expanded clones get a size class; other rows say once, few or many, or leave the size out.

-,TRBJ2-2,TRBV18,TRBD1,TGTGCCAGCTCACTCCGACAGGGGGCCCCTACCGGGGAGCTGTTTTTT,CASSLRQGAPTGELFF
few,TRBJ2-1,TRBV5-1,TRBD1,TGCGCCAGCAGCTTATGGGACAGGGCCGATGAGCAGTTCTTC,CASSLWDRADEQFF
-,TRBJ2-7,TRBV7-2,-,TGTGCCAGCCAGGCCTCAGGACTCAGCTCCTACGAGCAGTACTTC,CASQASGLSSYEQYF
-,TRBJ1-1,TRBV6-5,-,TGTGCCAGCAGTTGGCAAAGTGACACTGAAGCTTTCTTT,CASSWQSDTEAFF
few,TRBJ2-7,TRBV4-3,TRBD1,TGCGCCAGCAGCCAATCTTACGGGACAGGGGGCTACGAGCAGTACTTC,CASSQSYGTGGYEQYF
-,TRBJ2-3,TRBV29-1,TRBD2,TGCAGCGTAGGGAGGGGAGTAGATACGCAGTATTTT,CSVGRGVDTQYF
few,TRBJ2-3,TRBV7-2,-,TGTGCCAGCAGCTTCGGCACAGATACGCAGTATTTT,CASSFGTDTQYF
-,TRBJ2-5,TRBV7-7,TRBD1,TGTGCCAGCAGCCCCCGGGACAGGGGAGGGGAGACCCAGTACTTC,CASSPRDRGGETQYF
once,TRBJ2-2,TRBV2,TRBD2,TGTGCCAGCAGTGGCGGGACTAGCGCTAACACCGGGGAGCTGTTTTTT,CASSGGTSANTGELFF
-,TRBJ2-1,TRBV2,-,TGTGCCAGCAGTGAGGGCGGGGAGTGGAATGAGCAGTTCTTC,CASSEGGEWNEQFF
once,TRBJ1-5,TRBV30,-,TGTGCCTGGTCGGGACGGGGGAATCAGCCCCAGCATTTT,CAWSGRGNQPQHF
-,TRBJ2-5,TRBV10-3,-,TGTGCCATCAGTGAGGACTTTACGGGAGAGACCCAGTACTTC,CAISEDFTGETQYF
once,TRBJ2-3,TRBV4-3,TRBD2,TGCGCCAGCAGCCAAGATAGGGCTAGCGGGGGGGCTACGCAGTATTTT,CASSQDRASGGATQYF
-,TRBJ2-7,TRBV7-9,TRBD1,TGTGCCAGCAGCTCCCTCAGGACAGGCTCCTACGAGCAGTACTTC,CASSSLRTGSYEQYF
-,TRBJ1-1,TRBV5-1,-,TGCGCCAGCAGCTCCGCGGGGTTCCCCACTGAAGCTTTCTTT,CASSSAGFPTEAFF
-,TRBJ2-7,TRBV27,TRBD2,TGTGCCAGCAGTTTTAGCGGGGGGTTCTCCTACGAGCAGTACTTC,CASSFSGGFSYEQYF
-,TRBJ2-2,TRBV9,-,TGTGCCAGCAGCCGCTTCCTCGGGGGGCTAAACACCGGGGAGCTGTTTTTT,CASSRFLGGLNTGELFF
-,TRBJ1-1,TRBV5-5,-,TGTGCCAGCAGCTTGGAATCGTTGCGGAACACTGAAGCTTTCTTT,CASSLESLRNTEAFF
once,TRBJ2-2,TRBV28,-,TGTGCCAGCAGCCCGGGACACCCGAACACCGGGGAGCTGTTTTTT,CASSPGHPNTGELFF
-,TRBJ1-5,TRBV7-2,-,TGTGCCAGCAGCTTAGTATCAGGGGTTAGCAATCAGCCCCAGCATTTT,CASSLVSGVSNQPQHF
-,TRBJ1-2,TRBV11-2,-,TGTGCCAGCAGCTTAGATGGCGCAGGGCGAGGCTATGGCTACACCTTC,CASSLDGAGRGYGYTF
-,TRBJ1-6,TRBV5-1,TRBD1,TGCGCCAGCACCCAGGACAGGGCTAATTCACCCCTCCACTTT,CASTQDRANSPLHF
-,TRBJ1-3,TRBV4-3,TRBD1,TGCGCCAGCAGCCAAGGACACAGGGGGGCTGGAAACACCATATATTTT,CASSQGHRGAGNTIYF
-,TRBJ2-7,TRBV30,TRBD1,TGTGCCTGGAAGTTGGTTGGACAGGGGCCCTACGAGCAGTACTTC,CAWKLVGQGPYEQYF
-,TRBJ1-1,TRBV5-8,-,TGTGCCAGCCATACTTGGCGGGGGCAGGGAAACACTGAAGCTTTCTTT,CASHTWRGQGNTEAFF
-,TRBJ2-2,TRBV5-1,-,TGCGCCAGCAGTTCCGGTATTGGCGGGGAGCTGTTTTTT,CASSSGIGGELFF
once,TRBJ2-7,TRBV5-8,-,TGTGCCAGCAGCTTGGCCCGCGAGCAGTACTTC,CASSLAREQYF
-,TRBJ1-2,TRBV11-3,-,TGTGCCAGCAGCTTAACAACAGTAGGATCCTATGGCTACACCTTC,CASSLTTVGSYGYTF
-,TRBJ2-6,TRBV27,TRBD1,TGTGCCAGCAGTTTCGAGTGGGTAATCCGGGACAGGGGCTCTGGGGCCAACGTCCTGACTTTC,CASSFEWVIRDRGSGANVLTF
-,TRBJ2-2,TRBV2,-,TGTGCCAGCAGTGAGGGGGCCCGGAACACCGGGGAGCTGTTTTTT,CASSEGARNTGELFF
-,TRBJ2-1,TRBV6-5,-,TGTGCCAGCAGTTCGCCCAGAACCTTCTCCTACAATGAGCAGTTCTTC,CASSSPRTFSYNEQFF
-,TRBJ1-1,TRBV6-5,-,TGTGCCAGCAGTCCCAGTTGGGGGCTGAACACTGAAGCTTTCTTT,CASSPSWGLNTEAFF
-,TRBJ1-2,TRBV2,-,TGTGCCAGCAGAACAGACGGCCCATATGGCTACACCTTC,CASRTDGPYGYTF
-,TRBJ1-2,TRBV6-5,-,TGTGCCAGCAGTTACGCGGGGAGGAACTATGGCTACACCTTC,CASSYAGRNYGYTF
-,TRBJ1-2,TRBV28,-,TGTGCCAGCAGTCCACCCCTTAGGACAGATAACTATGGCTACACCTTC,CASSPPLRTDNYGYTF
-,TRBJ2-3,TRBV5-1,-,TGCGCCAGCAGCCTAAACACAGATACGCAGTATTTT,CASSLNTDTQYF
-,TRBJ1-1,TRBV18,-,TGTGCCAGCTCACCACACGTAGGGGGGAACACTGAAGCTTTCTTT,CASSPHVGGNTEAFF
-,TRBJ1-5,TRBV18,TRBD1,TGTGCCAGCTCAGGCGGGACAGGGGTTGGTCAGCCCCAGCATTTT,CASSGGTGVGQPQHF